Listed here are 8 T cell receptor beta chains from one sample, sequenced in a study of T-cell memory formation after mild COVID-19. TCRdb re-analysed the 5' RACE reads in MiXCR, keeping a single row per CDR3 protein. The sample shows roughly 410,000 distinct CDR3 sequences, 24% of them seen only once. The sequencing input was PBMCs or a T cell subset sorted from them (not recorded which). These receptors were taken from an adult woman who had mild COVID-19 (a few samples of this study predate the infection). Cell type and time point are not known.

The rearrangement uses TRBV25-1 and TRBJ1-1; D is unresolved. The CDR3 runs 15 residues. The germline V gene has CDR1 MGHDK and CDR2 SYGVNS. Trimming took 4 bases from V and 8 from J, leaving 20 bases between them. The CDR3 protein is CASSALNSVPTEAFF. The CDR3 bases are TGTGCCAGCAGTGCGCTGAACAGCGTCCCTACGGAAGCTTTCTTT.

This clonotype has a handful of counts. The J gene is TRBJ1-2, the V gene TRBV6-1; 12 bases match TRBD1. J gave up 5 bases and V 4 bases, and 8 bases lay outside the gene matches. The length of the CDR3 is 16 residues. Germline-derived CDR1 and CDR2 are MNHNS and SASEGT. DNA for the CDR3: TGTGCCAGCAGTGGCCGGGACAGGGGGCGACAATATGGCTACACCTTC. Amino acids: CASSGRDRGRQYGYTF.

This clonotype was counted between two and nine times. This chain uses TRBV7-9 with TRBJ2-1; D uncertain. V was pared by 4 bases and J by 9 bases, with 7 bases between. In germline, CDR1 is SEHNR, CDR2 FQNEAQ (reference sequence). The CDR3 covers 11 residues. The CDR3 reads CASSSTAEQFF. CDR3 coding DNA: TGTGCCAGCAGCTCAACCGCTGAGCAGTTCTTC.

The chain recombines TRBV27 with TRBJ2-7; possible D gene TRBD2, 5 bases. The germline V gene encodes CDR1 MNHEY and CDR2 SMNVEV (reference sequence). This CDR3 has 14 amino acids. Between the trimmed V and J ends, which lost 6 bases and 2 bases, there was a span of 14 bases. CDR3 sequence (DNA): TGTGCCAGCAGCGTGGAGGACGGAGCCTACGAGCAGTACTTC. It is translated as CASSVEDGAYEQYF.

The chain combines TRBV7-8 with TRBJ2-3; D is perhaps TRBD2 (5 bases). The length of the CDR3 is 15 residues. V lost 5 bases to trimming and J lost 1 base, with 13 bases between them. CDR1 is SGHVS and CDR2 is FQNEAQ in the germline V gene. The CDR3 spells CASSPPSGRTDTQYF. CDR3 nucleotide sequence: TGTGCCAGCAGCCCCCCCAGCGGACGCACAGATACGCAGTATTTT. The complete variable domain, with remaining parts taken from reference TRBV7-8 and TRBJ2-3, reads GAGVSQSPRYKVAKRGQDVALRCDPISGHVSLFWYQQALGQGPEFLTYFQNEAQLDKSGLPSDRFFAERPEGSVSTLKIQRTQQEDSAVYLCASSPPSGRTDTQYFGPGTRLTVL.

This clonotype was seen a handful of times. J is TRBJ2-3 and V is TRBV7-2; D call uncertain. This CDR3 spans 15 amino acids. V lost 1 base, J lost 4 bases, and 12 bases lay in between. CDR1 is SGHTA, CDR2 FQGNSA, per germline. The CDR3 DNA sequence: TGTGCCAGCAGCTTAGGAGGATGGTATTCAGATACGCAGTATTTT. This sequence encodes CASSLGGWYSDTQYF.

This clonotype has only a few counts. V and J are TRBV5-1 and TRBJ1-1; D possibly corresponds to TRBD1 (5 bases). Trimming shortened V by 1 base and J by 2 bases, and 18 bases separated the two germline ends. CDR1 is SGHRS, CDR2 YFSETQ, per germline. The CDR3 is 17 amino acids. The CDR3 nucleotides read TGCGCCAGCAGCTTGTTTCCCCCCGGGACGGGAAACACTGAAGCTTTCTTT. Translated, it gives CASSLFPPGTGNTEAFF.

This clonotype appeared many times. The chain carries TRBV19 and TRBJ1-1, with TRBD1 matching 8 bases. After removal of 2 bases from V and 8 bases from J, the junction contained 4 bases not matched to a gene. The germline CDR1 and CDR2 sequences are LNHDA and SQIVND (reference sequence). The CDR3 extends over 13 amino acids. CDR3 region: CASSIQGAFEAFF. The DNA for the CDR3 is TGTGCCAGTAGTATACAGGGGGCCTTCGAAGCTTTCTTT.